These 6 T cell receptor beta chains share one sample of origin, sequenced in a study of T cell clones after liver transplantation. TCRdb's table, derived via immunoSEQ multiplex PCR, lists solely in-frame clones and lacks some. This table has about 99,000 clones, 82% appearing once. Sequencing used CD4+ T cells from blood, obtained before liver transplant. The source of these receptors is a human donor who received a liver transplant.

The chain has TRBV11-2 and TRBJ2-5; 7 bases are shared with TRBD1. V lost 6 bases, J lost 5 bases, and 12 bases stayed unmatched. This CDR3 is 15 amino acids long. The germline gives CDR1 SGHAT, CDR2 FQNNGV. Written as DNA, the CDR3 is TGTGCCAGCAGATCCCTCCGGGACAGTAGGGAGACCCAGTACTTC. Protein product: CASRSLRDSRETQYF.

This clone was recorded a few times. The rearrangement joins TRBV19 to TRBJ2-7; 11 nucleotides agree with TRBD2. Losses at the gene ends were 6 bases for V and 4 bases for J; bases not matched to a gene: 8. This CDR3 comprises 15 residues. Germline loops: CDR1 LNHDA, CDR2 SQIVND (reference sequence). The CDR3 sequence: CASSFSGTSGYEQYF. The CDR3 DNA reads as TGTGCCAGTAGCTTTTCCGGGACTAGCGGTTACGAGCAGTACTTC.

The chain has TRBV5-6 and TRBJ1-5; TRBD1 is a possible D gene (6 bases). Germline values: CDR1 SGHDT, CDR2 YYEEEE. This CDR3 has 16 amino acids. The V end lost 4 bases, the J end lost 3 bases, and 17 bases lay between the germline ends. The CDR3 reads CASSLNHGQSNQPQHF. In nucleotides, the CDR3 is TGTGCCAGCAGCCTAAACCATGGACAGTCCAATCAGCCCCAGCATTTT.

The chain employs TRBV6-1 and TRBJ1-3; TRBD1 might be the D (5 bases). Trimming pared 6 bases from V and 2 bases from J, leaving 11 bases between. Germline loops: CDR1 MNHNS, CDR2 SASEGT. The length of the CDR3 is 14 residues. CDR3 bases: TGTGCCAGCAGATCCGGGGGGACTGGAAACACCATATATTTT. Encoded protein: CASRSGGTGNTIYF.

The V gene is TRBV6-1, the J gene TRBJ2-7; D gene unclear. Germline V gives CDR1 MNHNS, CDR2 SASEGT. The CDR3 spans 15 residues. Trimming left V 7 bases short and J 0 bases short, with 16 bases between. The CDR3: CASTQGLGASYEQYF. The CDR3 DNA sequence: TGTGCCAGCACACAAGGGTTGGGCGCCTCCTACGAGCAGTACTTC.

The chain has TRBV29-1 and TRBJ1-1; 10 nucleotides match TRBD1. With V trimmed by 4 bases and J by 3 bases, 8 bases remained unmatched. The CDR3 runs 15 residues. Germline CDR1 and CDR2: SQVTM and ANQGSEA. CDR3 amino acids: CSVADRGLGDTEAFF. In DNA form, the CDR3 reads TGCAGCGTTGCCGACAGGGGGCTCGGGGACACTGAAGCTTTCTTT. Using reference TRBV29-1 and TRBJ1-1 for the parts outside the CDR3, the full variable domain is SAVISQKPSRDICQRGTSLTIQCQVDSQVTMMFWYRQQPGQSLTLIATANQGSEATYESGFVIDKFPISRPNLTFSTLTVSNMSPEDSSIYLCSVADRGLGDTEAFFGQGTRLTVV.